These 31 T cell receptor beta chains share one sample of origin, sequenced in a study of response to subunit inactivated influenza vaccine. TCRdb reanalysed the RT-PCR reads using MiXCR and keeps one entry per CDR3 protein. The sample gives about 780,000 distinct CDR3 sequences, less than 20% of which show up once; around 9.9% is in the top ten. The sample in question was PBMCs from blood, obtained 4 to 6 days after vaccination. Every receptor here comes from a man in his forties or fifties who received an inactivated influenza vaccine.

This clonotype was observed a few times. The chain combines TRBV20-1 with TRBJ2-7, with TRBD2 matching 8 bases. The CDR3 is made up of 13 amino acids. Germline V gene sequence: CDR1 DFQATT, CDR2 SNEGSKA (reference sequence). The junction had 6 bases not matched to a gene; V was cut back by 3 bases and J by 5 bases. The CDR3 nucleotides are TGCAGTGCTAGTGGGCGGGAGGTCCACGAGCAGTACTTC. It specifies CSASGREVHEQYF.

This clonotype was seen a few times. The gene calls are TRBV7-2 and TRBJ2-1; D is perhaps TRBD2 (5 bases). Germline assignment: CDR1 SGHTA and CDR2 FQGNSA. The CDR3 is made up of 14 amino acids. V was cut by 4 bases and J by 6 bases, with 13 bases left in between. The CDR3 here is CASSSPRRSNEQFF. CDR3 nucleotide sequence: TGTGCCAGCAGCTCCCCAAGGAGGAGCAATGAGCAGTTCTTC.

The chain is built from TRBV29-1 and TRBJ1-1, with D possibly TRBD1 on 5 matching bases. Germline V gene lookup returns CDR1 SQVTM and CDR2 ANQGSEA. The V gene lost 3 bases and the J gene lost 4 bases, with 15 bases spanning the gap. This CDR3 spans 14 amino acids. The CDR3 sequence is CSVERGGRATEAFF. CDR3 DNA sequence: TGCAGCGTTGAGCGGGGGGGTAGGGCCACTGAAGCTTTCTTT.

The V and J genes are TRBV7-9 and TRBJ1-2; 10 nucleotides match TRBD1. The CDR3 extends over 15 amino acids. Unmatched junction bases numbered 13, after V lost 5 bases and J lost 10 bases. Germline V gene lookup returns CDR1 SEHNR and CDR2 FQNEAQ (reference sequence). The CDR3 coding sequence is TGTGCCAGCAGCGTCGCCGGGACAGGGGCATCGAACTACACCTTC. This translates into CASSVAGTGASNYTF.

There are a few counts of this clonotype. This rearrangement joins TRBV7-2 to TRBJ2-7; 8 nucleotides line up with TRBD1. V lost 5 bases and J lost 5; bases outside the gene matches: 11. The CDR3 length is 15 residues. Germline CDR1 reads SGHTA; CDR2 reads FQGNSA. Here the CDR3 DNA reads TGTGCCAGCAGCGTACAGACAGGGGTAGTCGACGAGCAGTACTTC. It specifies CASSVQTGVVDEQYF.

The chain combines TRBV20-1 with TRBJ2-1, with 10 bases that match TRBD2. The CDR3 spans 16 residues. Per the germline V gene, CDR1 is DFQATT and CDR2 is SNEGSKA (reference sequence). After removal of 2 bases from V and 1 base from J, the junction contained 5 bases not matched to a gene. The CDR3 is CSARSNSGRSYNEQFF. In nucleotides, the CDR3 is TGCAGTGCTAGAAGCAATAGCGGGAGGTCCTACAATGAGCAGTTCTTC.

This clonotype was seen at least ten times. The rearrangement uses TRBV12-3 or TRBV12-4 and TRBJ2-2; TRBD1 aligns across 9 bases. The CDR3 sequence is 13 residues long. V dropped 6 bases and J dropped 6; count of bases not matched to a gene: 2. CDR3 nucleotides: TGTGCCAGCAGAAGACAGGGGGCCGGGGAGCTGTTTTTT. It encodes CASRRQGAGELFF.

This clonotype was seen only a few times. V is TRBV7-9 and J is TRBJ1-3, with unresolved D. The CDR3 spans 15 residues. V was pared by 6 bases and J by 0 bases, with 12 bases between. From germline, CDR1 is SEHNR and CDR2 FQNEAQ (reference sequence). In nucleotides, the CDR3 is TGTGCCAGCAGTTACGACGGGAGCTCTGGAAACACCATATATTTT. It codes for CASSYDGSSGNTIYF. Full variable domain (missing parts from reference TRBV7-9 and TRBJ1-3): DTGVSQNPRHKITKRGQNVTFRCDPISEHNRLYWYRQTLGQGPEFLTYFQNEAQLEKSRLLSDRFSAERPKGSFSTLEIQRTEQGDSAMYLCASSYDGSSGNTIYFGEGSWLTVV.

CDR3 coding DNA: TGTGCCATCAGTGAGTCAAGCGGGAGAGGCTCCGGGGAGCTGTTTTTT. Its translation: CAISESSGRGSGELFF. The rearrangement joins TRBV10-3 to TRBJ2-2; 8 bases are shared with TRBD2. Per the germline V gene, CDR1 is ENHRY and CDR2 is SYGVKD. The CDR3 length is 16 residues. Trimming removed 0 bases from V and 6 bases from J; junction bases left unmatched: 6.

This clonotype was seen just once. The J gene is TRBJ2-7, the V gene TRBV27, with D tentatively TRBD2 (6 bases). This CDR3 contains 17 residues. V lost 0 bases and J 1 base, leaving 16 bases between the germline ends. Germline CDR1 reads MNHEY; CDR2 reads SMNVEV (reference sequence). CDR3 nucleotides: TGTGCCAGCAGTTTATCGAAGGCTAGCGCAGGGTCCTACGAGCAGTACTTC. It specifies CASSLSKASAGSYEQYF.

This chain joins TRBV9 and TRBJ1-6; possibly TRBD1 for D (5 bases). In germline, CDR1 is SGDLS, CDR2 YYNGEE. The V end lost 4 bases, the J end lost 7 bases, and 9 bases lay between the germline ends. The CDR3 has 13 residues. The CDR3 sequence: CASSSRQNSPLHF. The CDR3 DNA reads TGTGCCAGCAGCTCCCGACAGAATTCACCCCTCCACTTT.

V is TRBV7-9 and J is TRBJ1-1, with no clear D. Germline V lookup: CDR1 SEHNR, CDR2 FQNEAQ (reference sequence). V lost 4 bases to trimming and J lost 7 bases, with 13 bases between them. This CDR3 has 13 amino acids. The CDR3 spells CASSSGVGGEAFF. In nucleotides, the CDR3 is TGTGCCAGCAGCTCTGGGGTGGGAGGTGAAGCTTTCTTT.

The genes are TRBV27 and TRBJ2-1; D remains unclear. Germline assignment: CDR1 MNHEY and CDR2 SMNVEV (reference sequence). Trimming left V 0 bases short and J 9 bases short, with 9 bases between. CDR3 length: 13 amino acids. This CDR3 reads CASSLSNGGEQFF. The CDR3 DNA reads TGTGCCAGCAGTTTATCGAATGGTGGTGAGCAGTTCTTC.

CDR3 sequence (DNA): TGTGCCAGCAGTGATTTTAGCGGGAGTACCAATGAGCAGTTCTTC. Residues: CASSDFSGSTNEQFF. This rearrangement joins TRBV25-1 to TRBJ2-1, with 9 positions matching TRBD2. Unmatched junction bases numbered 6, after V lost 3 bases and J lost 6 bases. The CDR3 is 15 residues long. Germline V CDR1 and CDR2: MGHDK, SYGVNS.

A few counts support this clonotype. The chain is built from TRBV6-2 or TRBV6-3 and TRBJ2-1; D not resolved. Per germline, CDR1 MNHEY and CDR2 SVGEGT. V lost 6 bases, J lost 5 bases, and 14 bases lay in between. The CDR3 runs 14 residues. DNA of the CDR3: TGTGCCAGCAGACGACCCGGGCACAACAATGAGCAGTTCTTC. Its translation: CASRRPGHNNEQFF.

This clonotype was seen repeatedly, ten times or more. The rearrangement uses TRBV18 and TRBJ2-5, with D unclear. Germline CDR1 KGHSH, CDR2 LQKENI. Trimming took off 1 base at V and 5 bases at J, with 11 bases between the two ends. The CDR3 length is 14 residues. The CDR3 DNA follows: TGTGCCAGCTCACCACTGCGGTCTGACGAGACCCAGTACTTC. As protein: CASSPLRSDETQYF.

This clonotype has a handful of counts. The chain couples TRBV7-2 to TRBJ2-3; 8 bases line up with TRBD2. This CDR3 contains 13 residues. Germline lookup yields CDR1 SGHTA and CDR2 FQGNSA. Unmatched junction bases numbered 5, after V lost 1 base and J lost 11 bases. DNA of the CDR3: TGTGCCAGCAGCTTAGATAGCGGGGTGAGGCAGTATTTT. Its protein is CASSLDSGVRQYF.

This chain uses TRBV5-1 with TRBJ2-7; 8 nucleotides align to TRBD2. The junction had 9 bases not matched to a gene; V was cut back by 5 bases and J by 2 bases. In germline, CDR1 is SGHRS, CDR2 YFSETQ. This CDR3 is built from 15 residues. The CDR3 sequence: CASRSEREYAYEQYF. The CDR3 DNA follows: TGCGCCAGCAGATCAGAGCGGGAGTATGCCTACGAGCAGTACTTC.

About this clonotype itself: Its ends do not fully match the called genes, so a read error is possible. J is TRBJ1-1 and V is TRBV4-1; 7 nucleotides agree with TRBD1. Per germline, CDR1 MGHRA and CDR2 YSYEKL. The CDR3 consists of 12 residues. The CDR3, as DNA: TGCGCCAGCAGCCAAGAACAGGGGCCTCCCGACTTT. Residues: CASSQEQGPPDF.

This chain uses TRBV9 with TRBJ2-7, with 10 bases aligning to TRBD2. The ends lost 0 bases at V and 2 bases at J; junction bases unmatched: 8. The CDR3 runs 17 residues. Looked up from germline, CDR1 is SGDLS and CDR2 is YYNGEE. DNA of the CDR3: TGTGCCAGCAGCGTAGGGCTAGCGGGAGATATTCCCTACGAGCAGTACTTC. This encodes CASSVGLAGDIPYEQYF.

In DNA form, the CDR3 reads TGTGCCAGCAGCTTATTTGGCGGGACAGATTCTGAAGCTTTCTTT. Its translation: CASSLFGGTDSEAFF. The genes are TRBV7-6 and TRBJ1-1; 7 bases agree with TRBD1. The CDR3 length is 15 residues. Trimming took 2 bases from V and 6 from J; bases not matched to a gene: 9. Germline values: CDR1 SGHVS, CDR2 FNYEAQ.

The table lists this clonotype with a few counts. The CDR3 DNA reads as TGTGCCAGCAGCGTTCGGGAGACTACGCAGTATTTT. Encoded protein: CASSVRETTQYF. The chain combines TRBV9 with TRBJ2-3, with D possibly being TRBD2 (6 bases). The CDR3 spans 12 residues. V shed 2 bases and J shed 8 bases, with 9 bases lying between them. Looked up from germline, CDR1 is SGDLS and CDR2 is YYNGEE.

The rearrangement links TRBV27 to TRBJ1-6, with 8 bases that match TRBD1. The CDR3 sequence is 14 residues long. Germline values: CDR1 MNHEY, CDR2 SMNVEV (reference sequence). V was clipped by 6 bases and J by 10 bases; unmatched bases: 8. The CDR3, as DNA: TGTGCCAGCAGCCCATCCCGACAGGGGTCACCCCTCCACTTT. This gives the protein CASSPSRQGSPLHF.

The CDR3 reads CASSPGLALAGELFF. The CDR3 nucleotides are TGTGCCAGCAGCCCGGGACTAGCGCTAGCCGGGGAGCTGTTTTTT. This sequence joins TRBV6-1 and TRBJ2-2; 10 bases line up with TRBD2. CDR1 and CDR2 from the germline V gene are MNHNS and SASEGT. The CDR3 is 15 amino acids. With 6 bases clipped from V and 6 bases from J, the junction kept 7 bases outside the gene matches.

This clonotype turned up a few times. CDR3 sequence (DNA): TGTGCCAGCAGCCCCAATCTCCGGGACAATACCTACAATGAGCAGTTCTTC. Translating it yields CASSPNLRDNTYNEQFF. The rearrangement links TRBV12-3 or TRBV12-4 to TRBJ2-1, with D tentatively TRBD1 (6 bases). The ends were cut back, 6 bases at V and 2 bases at J, with 20 bases in the middle. The CDR3 totals 17 residues.

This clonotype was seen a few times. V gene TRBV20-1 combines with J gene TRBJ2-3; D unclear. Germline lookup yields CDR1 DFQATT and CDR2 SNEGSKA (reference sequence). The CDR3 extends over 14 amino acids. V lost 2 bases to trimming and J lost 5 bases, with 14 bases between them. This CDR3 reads CSARNPYSGDTQYF. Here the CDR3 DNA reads TGCAGTGCTAGAAACCCTTACTCCGGAGATACGCAGTATTTT.

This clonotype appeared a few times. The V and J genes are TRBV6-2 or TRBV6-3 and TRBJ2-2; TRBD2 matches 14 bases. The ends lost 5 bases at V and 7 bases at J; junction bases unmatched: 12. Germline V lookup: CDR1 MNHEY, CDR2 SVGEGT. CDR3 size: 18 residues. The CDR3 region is CASSHPGTSGSGIGELFF. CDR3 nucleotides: TGTGCCAGCAGTCACCCCGGGACTAGCGGGAGTGGTATCGGGGAGCTGTTTTTT.

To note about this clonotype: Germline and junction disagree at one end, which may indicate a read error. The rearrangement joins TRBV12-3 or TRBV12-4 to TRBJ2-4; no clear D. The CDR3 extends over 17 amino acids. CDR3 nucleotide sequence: TGTGCCAGCAGCTTAGACGCGGTTACATTGATAAAAAACATTCAGTACTTC. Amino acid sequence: CASSLDAVTLIKNIQYF.

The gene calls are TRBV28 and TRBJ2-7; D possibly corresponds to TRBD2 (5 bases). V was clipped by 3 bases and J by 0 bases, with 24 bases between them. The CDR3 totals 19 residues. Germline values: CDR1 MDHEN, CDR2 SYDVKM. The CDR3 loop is CASSLSPTWRHYGSYEQYF. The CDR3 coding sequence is TGTGCCAGCAGTTTGTCCCCCACGTGGAGGCACTACGGCTCCTACGAGCAGTACTTC.

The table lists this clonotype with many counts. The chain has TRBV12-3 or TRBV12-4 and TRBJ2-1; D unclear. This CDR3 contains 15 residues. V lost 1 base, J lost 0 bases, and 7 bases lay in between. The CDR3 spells CASSLEESSYNEQFF. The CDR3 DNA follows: TGTGCCAGCAGTTTAGAGGAGAGCTCCTACAATGAGCAGTTCTTC.

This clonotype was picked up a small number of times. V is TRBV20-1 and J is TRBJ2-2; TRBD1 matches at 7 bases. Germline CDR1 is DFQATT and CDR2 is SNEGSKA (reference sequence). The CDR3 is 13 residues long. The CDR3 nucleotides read TGCTCCTCGTCCGGGACAGACACCGGGGAGCTGTTTTTT. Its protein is CSSSGTDTGELFF.